Below are 25 T cell receptor beta chains sequenced from a single sample in a study of blood T cells in healthy people across ages. Sample-barcoded 5' priming and a J-beta primer mix drove a second PCR of 7 to 11 cycles. TCRdb independently ran MiXCR on the 5' RACE reads; one entry per CDR3 protein. The data show about 1.1 million distinct CDR3 sequences, more than 30% seen once. Sequenced sample: blood. These receptors all stem from a man between 18 and 29 years old in good health.

The DNA of the CDR3 is TGCGCCAGCAGCCAAGATCTGAAGGGCATCACTGAAGCTTTCTTT. It yields the protein CASSQDLKGITEAFF. The chain links TRBV4-3 to TRBJ1-1; the D is unclear. The CDR3 runs to 15 residues. Germline V CDR1 and CDR2: LGHNA, YSLEER. Trimming shortened V by 0 bases and J by 4 bases, and 12 bases separated the two germline ends.

The gene calls are TRBV11-2 and TRBJ1-2, with D possibly matching TRBD1 (6 bases). Per germline, CDR1 SGHAT and CDR2 FQNNGV. Deletions cut 5 bases from V and 7 bases from J, with 14 bases between. The CDR3 runs 13 residues. The CDR3 region is CASSLRRQAGYTF. In DNA, the CDR3 is TGTGCCAGCAGCCTCCGCCGACAGGCTGGCTACACCTTC.

Points on this clonotype: A much larger clone differs by one base, so this may be a read error. V is TRBV2 and J is TRBJ1-2, with D unclear. This CDR3 has 10 residues. Germline-derived CDR1 and CDR2 are SNHLY and FYNNEI. The DNA of the CDR3 is TGTGCCAGCAGGGGATATGGCTGCACCTTC. Translation gives CASRGYGCTF.

V and J are TRBV3-1 and TRBJ2-1, with D perhaps matching TRBD2 (5 bases). The V end was cut by 1 base, the J end by 9 bases, with 10 bases between. This CDR3 contains 13 residues. Germline CDR1 LGHDT, CDR2 YNNKEL (reference sequence). CDR3 sequence (DNA): TGTGCCAGCAGCCAAGTCCGGGGTGGTGAGCAGTTCTTC. Its translation is CASSQVRGGEQFF.

The J gene is TRBJ2-7, the V gene TRBV2; D gene unclear. V lost 1 base, J lost 1 base, and 8 bases lay in between. Germline CDR1 reads SNHLY; CDR2 reads FYNNEI. The CDR3 has 14 residues. Here the CDR3 DNA reads TGTGCCAGCAGTGAAGTGGCCAATTCCTACGAGCAGTACTTC. This gives the protein CASSEVANSYEQYF.

The rearrangement joins TRBV27 to TRBJ1-6; D uncertain. Germline V lookup: CDR1 MNHEY, CDR2 SMNVEV (reference sequence). This CDR3 has 13 amino acids. The V end lost 7 bases, the J end lost 7 bases, and 11 bases lay between the germline ends. CDR3 DNA sequence: TGTGCCAGCAATCTTCACGGAAATTCACCCCTCCACTTT. Translation gives CASNLHGNSPLHF.

V is TRBV25-1 and J is TRBJ1-1, with D possibly matching TRBD1 (5 bases). Per germline, CDR1 MGHDK and CDR2 SYGVNS. This CDR3 has 15 amino acids. V lost 7 bases to trimming and J lost 3 bases, with 18 bases between them. The CDR3 region is CASIPGAGDDTEAFF. The CDR3 DNA sequence: TGTGCCAGCATACCCGGCGCCGGGGACGACACTGAAGCTTTCTTT.

In this sample, this clonotype turned up a few times. This chain uses TRBV20-1 with TRBJ2-2; 7 bases are shared with TRBD1. The CDR3 length is 14 residues. The J segment lost 1 base and the V segment lost 6 bases, leaving 5 bases of the junction unmatched. Germline CDR1 and CDR2: DFQATT and SNEGSKA (reference sequence). The DNA of the CDR3 is TGCAGTGCCGCCCGGACAGGGAACACCGGGGAGCTGTTTTTT. The encoded protein is CSAARTGNTGELFF.

This rearrangement joins TRBV7-2 to TRBJ2-3; possibly TRBD1 or TRBD2 for D (5 bases each). This CDR3 spans 14 amino acids. The V and J ends lost 1 base and 10 bases respectively, with 15 bases between them. Germline CDR1 is SGHTA and CDR2 is FQGNSA. Here the CDR3 DNA reads TGTGCCAGCAGCTTAGTCTCGACAGCCGGGGCGCAGTATTTT. This translates into CASSLVSTAGAQYF.

V usage is TRBV12-3 or TRBV12-4 and J usage is TRBJ2-3; possible D gene TRBD1, 5 bases. The V and J ends lost 3 bases and 8 bases respectively, with 15 bases between them. The CDR3 extends over 14 amino acids. The CDR3 nucleotides are TGTGCCAGCAGTTTGGGTTCCTCTCAGGGTACGCAGTATTTT. Translating it yields CASSLGSSQGTQYF.

V and J are TRBV10-3 and TRBJ1-1; D is uncertain. The CDR3 is made up of 12 amino acids. V was cut by 3 bases and J by 2 bases, with 4 bases left in between. In germline, CDR1 is ENHRY, CDR2 SYGVKD. The CDR3 loop is CAISDRNTEAFF. The CDR3 region has the DNA TGTGCCATCAGTGATCGAAACACTGAAGCTTTCTTT.

This rearrangement joins TRBV9 to TRBJ2-5; D is perhaps TRBD1 or TRBD2 (6 bases each). This CDR3 spans 15 amino acids. CDR1 SGDLS and CDR2 YYNGEE come from the germline V gene. V dropped 4 bases and J dropped 2 bases, with 15 bases sitting between them. The CDR3 loop reads CASSPTSRGQETQYF. CDR3 coding DNA: TGTGCCAGCAGCCCGACTAGTAGGGGGCAAGAGACCCAGTACTTC.

The chain couples TRBV5-1 to TRBJ1-2, with D uncertain. V was trimmed by 3 bases and J by 8 bases, leaving 17 bases between them. Germline lookup yields CDR1 SGHRS and CDR2 YFSETQ. The CDR3 sequence is 14 residues long. The CDR3 DNA reads as TGCGCCAGCAGCTCCAGTGGGGAAATCGGCGGCTACACCTTC. This encodes CASSSSGEIGGYTF.

The CDR3 sequence is CAIGGDGDRGYNEQFF. CDR3 coding DNA: TGTGCCATCGGGGGAGACGGGGACAGGGGCTACAATGAGCAGTTCTTC. The V and J genes are TRBV10-3 and TRBJ2-1, with 10 bases that match TRBD1. The J segment lost 3 bases and the V segment lost 8 bases, leaving 10 bases of the junction unmatched. The germline V gene has CDR1 ENHRY and CDR2 SYGVKD. The CDR3 has 16 residues.

V and J are TRBV6-2 or TRBV6-3 and TRBJ2-2; D is undetermined. V was clipped by 0 bases and J by 7 bases, with 12 bases between them. This CDR3 is built from 15 residues. Germline CDR1 and CDR2: MNHEY and SVGEGT. The CDR3 protein is CASSYSRLAGGELFF. The CDR3 coding sequence is TGTGCCAGCAGTTACTCGAGATTGGCTGGCGGGGAGCTGTTTTTT.

This clonotype has a handful of counts. The V and J genes are TRBV7-2 and TRBJ2-3; a weak D match, TRBD2 (5 bases). Trimming took off 5 bases at V and 5 bases at J, with 14 bases between the two ends. This CDR3 region has 14 residues. Germline assignment: CDR1 SGHTA and CDR2 FQGNSA. CDR3 amino acids: CASSPGREGDTQYF. CDR3 in DNA: TGTGCCAGCAGCCCTGGACGGGAAGGAGATACGCAGTATTTT. Based on the CDR3 plus reference TRBV7-2 and TRBJ2-3, the full variable domain is GAGVSQSPSNKVTEKGKDVELRCDPISGHTALYWYRQSLGQGLEFLIYFQGNSAPDKSGLPSDRFSAERTGGSVSTLTIQRTQQEDSAVYLCASSPGREGDTQYFGPGTRLTVL.

This clonotype occurred a few times. The rearrangement joins TRBV3-1 to TRBJ1-2; D may be TRBD1 (6 bases). Germline lookup yields CDR1 LGHDT and CDR2 YNNKEL (reference sequence). The CDR3 spans 15 residues. V lost 4 bases to trimming and J lost 4 bases, with 16 bases between them. CDR3 bases: TGTGCCAGCAGCCCGGCGACAGGCCCTAGCTATGGCTACACCTTC. Translation gives CASSPATGPSYGYTF.

V and J are TRBV11-2 and TRBJ1-5; the match to TRBD1 covers 11 bases. The germline gives CDR1 SGHAT, CDR2 FQNNGV. J lost 4 bases, V lost 4 bases, and 9 bases had no gene match. The CDR3 spans 17 residues. Here the CDR3 reads CASSYPADRGRNQPQHF. The CDR3, as DNA: TGTGCCAGCAGCTACCCCGCGGACAGGGGGCGAAATCAGCCCCAGCATTTT.

V gene TRBV4-3 combines with J gene TRBJ2-3; TRBD2 matches 9 bases. V gave up 0 bases and J gave up 3 bases; unmatched junction bases: 7. There are 17 residues in the CDR3. Germline CDR1 reads LGHNA; CDR2 reads YSLEER. The CDR3: CASSQDWSGGRTDTQYF. CDR3 DNA: TGCGCCAGCAGCCAAGATTGGAGCGGGGGGCGAACAGATACGCAGTATTTT.

The rearrangement joins TRBV20-1 to TRBJ2-7, with a weak D call TRBD1 (5 bases). Germline V CDR1 and CDR2: DFQATT, SNEGSKA (reference sequence). V was pared by 1 base and J by 0 bases, with 13 bases between. This CDR3 has 15 amino acids. The CDR3 DNA sequence: TGCAGTGCTAGAGCCAATGGGGCGTACTCCTACGAGCAGTACTTC. Translation gives CSARANGAYSYEQYF.

Concerning this clonotype itself: This may arise from a read error, as a much more abundant clone is one base away. The rearrangement links TRBV10-2 to TRBJ1-2, with D uncertain. CDR3 length: 14 residues. Between the trimmed V and J ends, which lost 4 bases and 0 bases, there was a span of 9 bases. CDR1 is WSHSY and CDR2 is SAAADI in the germline V gene. CDR3 nucleotides: TGCGCCAGCAGTGGGTGGAATTCTAACTATGGCTACACCTTC. Its protein product is CASSGWNSNYGYTF.

V and J are TRBV6-5 and TRBJ2-7, with TRBD2 matching over 11 bases. The V segment lost 6 bases and the J segment 0 bases; nucleotides outside the gene matches: 7. From germline, CDR1 is MNHEY and CDR2 SVGAGI. CDR3 length: 16 amino acids. CDR3 bases: TGTGCCAGCAGCAAGCTCCTAGCGGGGGGCTCCTACGAGCAGTACTTC. Amino acid sequence: CASSKLLAGGSYEQYF.

V and J are TRBV14 and TRBJ2-1, with TRBD2 as a possible D gene (5 bases). The CDR3 totals 16 residues. Deletions cut 1 base from V and 0 bases from J, with 10 bases between. From germline, CDR1 is SGHDN and CDR2 FVKESK. This chain's CDR3 is CASSQARGTSYNEQFF. DNA of the CDR3: TGTGCCAGCAGCCAAGCCCGGGGTACCTCCTACAATGAGCAGTTCTTC.

This clonotype was seen a handful of times. The gene calls are TRBV6-1 and TRBJ2-7; D might be TRBD2 (5 bases). CDR1 MNHNS and CDR2 SASEGT come from the germline V gene. V dropped 5 bases and J dropped 0 bases, with 14 bases sitting between them. The CDR3 is 15 amino acids. The CDR3 spells CASSRMSTSSYEQYF. The DNA of the CDR3 is TGTGCCAGCAGTAGAATGTCTACTAGCTCCTACGAGCAGTACTTC.

A few counts support this clonotype. The V and J genes are TRBV11-1 and TRBJ1-6; the D gene is possibly TRBD1 (5 bases). V was pared by 7 bases and J by 0 bases, with 10 bases between. This CDR3 has 15 amino acids. CDR1 SGHAT and CDR2 FQDESV come from the germline V gene (reference sequence). The CDR3 protein is CASTDRGSYNSPLHF. CDR3 DNA: TGTGCCAGCACCGACAGAGGCTCCTATAATTCACCCCTCCACTTT.